The sequence of this TCR beta chain was determined in a study of tumor-infiltrating lymphocytes in primary liver carcinoma (dated by TCRdb to 2015 to 2018). The study in broad terms: Of the five patients (three men and two women, aged 30 to 69 years), four had hepatocellular carcinoma and one had combined HCC and intrahepatic cholangiocarcinoma. Reproducibility between technical replicate repertoires was high, with correlation coefficients above 0.95 and mean shared-clone rates about 0.89. Across five regions of each liver tumor, along with adjacent normal tissue and blood, the study brought together TCRbeta repertoire sequencing, expression microarrays and whole-exome sequencing. Each sample produced about 3.5 to 7.5 million productive TCRbeta reads, and read depth showed no significant difference between tissue types. The tumors of the five patients were staged as T1-T3 N0M0, with maximum diameters ranging from roughly 4 to 11 cm. A total of roughly 35 specimens from 5 patients went through TCRbeta repertoire sequencing, namely 25 tumor regions, 5 adjacent noncancerous liver tissues and 5 peripheral blood samples.

The CDR3 numbers 16 amino acids, ends counted. Only the CDR3 region is kept as DNA, spanning 48 bases read in frame from base 1. Based on the germline V gene, the CDR1 and CDR2 sequences are MGHRA and YSYEKL. The paper's findings and limits, for the study overall: The top 250 clones made up a significantly larger repertoire fraction in tumors than in blood (p = 0.039). Because the samples were bulk and unsorted, CD4+ and CD8+ T cell repertoires could not be compared. The study included only a few patients, and the authors note findings should be validated in a larger study. Because only the TCR beta chain was sequenced and unpaired alpha chains were not captured, true repertoire diversity is likely underestimated. Repertoire overlap was found to be higher between tumor regions (mean roughly 35%) than between tumor-adjacent (around 17%) or tumor-blood (around 15%) pairs, consistent with antigen-driven expansion.

Using a constant-region primer and ProtoScript II reverse transcriptase, TCRbeta-specific cDNA was reverse-transcribed from 500 to 650 ng total RNA. Three nested multiplex PCR rounds, following a slightly modified ARM-PCR procedure, were used to build the TCRbeta libraries. Each of the first two PCR rounds ran for 9 to 11 cycles using multiplex TRBV1-TRBV30 forward primers together with a Cbeta reverse primer. A final 25-cycle PCR with Deep VentR polymerase added sample barcodes and Illumina adapters. Amplicons of 200-500 bp were gel-purified with a QIAquick gel extraction kit before sequencing. An Illumina HiSeq 2500 was used to sequence the TCRbeta amplicons, generating 250-bp paired-end reads. Per the original workflow: Trimmomatic v0.33 was used to quality-trim the reads, and FLASH v1.2.11 was used to merge paired reads so that full CDR3 sequences could be recovered. V, D and J germline segments were assigned to the rearranged TCRbeta sequences using MiGEC v1.2.1b. VDJtools v1.0.0 computed clonotype statistics and Shannon-Wiener diversity indices. Except for diversity analysis, only each sample's 250 most abundant clonotypes were used in subsequent analyses to reduce sampling bias. The raw public data were reprocessed by TCRdb itself: fastp quality trimming at Q25, MiXCR clonotype calling, in-frame beta chains only. Identical CDR3 proteins give one entry, which carries the most common genes and DNA. The authors' filters were not applied to this entry. The sample records about 92,000 distinct CDR3 sequences, less than 70% of which are singletons. The ten largest clones add up to 27% of the sample.

Points on this clonotype: Its antigen is not yet known. Here the CDR3 omits its conserved ending phenylalanine or tryptophan, so a read error is the likely source.

Total RNA and DNA were co-extracted without cell sorting from around 20-30 mg of bulk tissue using the AllPrep DNA/RNA mini kit. Surgical resection was performed in China between 2015 and 2016 on about five patients with histopathologically diagnosed primary liver carcinoma. At the time of sampling, the patients had chronic HBV infection and had not received any treatment. Each fresh piece of tumor and adjacent tissue was cut in two, with one half stored in RNAlater at -80 degrees C and the other half sent for histology. The sequence links TRBV4-1 to TRBJ2-3, with TRBD2 as a weak D call on 6 bases. Sequencing was performed on tumor-adjacent normal liver tissue. This TCR derives from a man aged 35 to 55 with primary liver carcinoma and hepatitis B virus infection. The CDR3: CASSPEAGISTDTQYS. The nucleotide sequence is TGCGCCAGCAGCCCAGAGGCGGGGATAAGCACGGATACGCAGTATTCT.